Listed below are T cell receptor beta chains from one sample, sequenced in a study of T cell repertoires in cytomegalovirus infection. TCRdb ran MiXCR on the reads and lists one entry per CDR3 protein. The sample lists approximately 250,000 distinct CDR3 sequences, roughly 10% occurring once. The sample consisted of PBMCs. The receptors shown here come from a human donor in good health (CMV status not recorded). Some clones in this sample may be carry-over from other donors' samples. Each CDR3 is given with its conserved first and last residue. D genes are given only for firm matches. Size values are once, few and many counts, or a class for expanded clones, and some rows have none.

V gene	clone size	D gene	J gene	CDR3 DNA	CDR3 protein
TRBV29-1	few	-	TRBJ2-3	TGCAGCGTTGAAGAAGCGAACACAGATACGCAGTATTTT	CSVEEANTDTQYF
TRBV12-3/TRBV12-4	few	-	TRBJ1-4	TGTGCCAGCAGTTCCCTGAAGGGCGAAAAACTGTTTTTT	CASSSLKGEKLFF
TRBV7-2	many	TRBD1	TRBJ1-4	TGTGCCAGCAGCTTAAGAGGCGGGACAGGGGGCGAAAAACTGTTTTTT	CASSLRGGTGGEKLFF
TRBV6-5	few	-	TRBJ1-1	TGTGCCAGCAGTTACTCAAAGGGGAACACTGAAGCTTTCTTT	CASSYSKGNTEAFF
TRBV7-2	many	TRBD1	TRBJ2-7	TGTGCCAGCAGCTTGGGACAGGTCTTCTACGAGCAGTACTTC	CASSLGQVFYEQYF
TRBV7-2	-	TRBD2	TRBJ2-3	TGTGCCAGCAGCCAGAGCGGGAGTTCGCAGTATTTT	CASSQSGSSQYF
TRBV6-1	many	TRBD1	TRBJ1-4	TGTGCCAGCAGTGCTCAACGGACAGGTGGATCTGAAAAACTGTTTTTT	CASSAQRTGGSEKLFF
TRBV7-3	many	-	TRBJ2-1	TGTGCCAGCAGCGTCTCTCCCGGGGCAGGCAATGAGCAGTTCTTC	CASSVSPGAGNEQFF
TRBV20-1	many	-	TRBJ1-1	TGCAGTGCTAGAGGGGAGAGCGACACTGAAGCTTTCTTT	CSARGESDTEAFF
TRBV7-9	-	-	TRBJ2-5	TGTGCCAGCCACGATTCAGGTCCTGAGACCCAGTACTTC	CASHDSGPETQYF
TRBV28	many	TRBD1	TRBJ1-5	TGTGCCAGCAGTTTATACGTGGGACAGGGTAGCAATCAGCCCCAGCATTTT	CASSLYVGQGSNQPQHF
TRBV12-3/TRBV12-4	many	TRBD1	TRBJ1-5	TGTGCCAGCACCAAAGACAGGGTTAATCAGCCCCAGCATTTT	CASTKDRVNQPQHF
TRBV7-8	many	TRBD1	TRBJ2-3	TGTGCCAGCAGCTTAAGGGACAGCGGCACAGATACGCAGTATTTT	CASSLRDSGTDTQYF
TRBV28	many	-	TRBJ1-2	TGTGCCAGCAAAGGACAGACCTATGGCTACACCTTC	CASKGQTYGYTF
TRBV7-8	many	TRBD1	TRBJ2-5	TGTGCCAGCAGCCCACAGGACAGGGGATTAGTCCGGGAAGAGACCCAGTACTTC	CASSPQDRGLVREETQYF
TRBV20-1	few	TRBD2	TRBJ2-1	TGCAGTGCTAGAGGGGTAGCGGGGAGCTACAATGAGCAGTTCTTC	CSARGVAGSYNEQFF
TRBV5-8	many	-	TRBJ2-7	TGTGCCAGCAGCTCGTACGGGCCCGAGCAGTACTTC	CASSSYGPEQYF
TRBV7-2	many	-	TRBJ1-2	TGTGCCAGCAGCTTAACCGCGACGCACTATGGCTACACCTTC	CASSLTATHYGYTF
TRBV7-6	-	-	TRBJ1-1	TGTGCCAGCAGCCCCCTGGGGGAAGGCACTGAAGCTTTCTTT	CASSPLGEGTEAFF
TRBV7-8	many	TRBD1	TRBJ1-5	TGTGCCAGCAGCTTGGGACAGGGGGTATATCAGCCCCAGCATTTT	CASSLGQGVYQPQHF
TRBV9	few	TRBD2	TRBJ2-1	TGTGCCAGCAGCGTAGCTAGCGGCTCCTTGAATGAGCAGTTCTTC	CASSVASGSLNEQFF
TRBV5-1	few	-	TRBJ1-2	TGCGCCAGCAGCTCTTCGTTCCCCAGACAGGTCGGCTATGGCTACACCTTC	CASSSSFPRQVGYGYTF
TRBV28	few	-	TRBJ2-7	TGTGCCAGCAGTCTACTGGGGGGCCATCGGTACTTC	CASSLLGGHRYF
TRBV20-1	few	-	TRBJ1-6	TGCAGTGCCGCAGGGTATGATTCACCCCTCCACTTT	CSAAGYDSPLHF
TRBV11-2	many	-	TRBJ2-5	TGTGCCAGCAGCTTAGGGGGTACTCCCTCAACCCAGTACTTC	CASSLGGTPSTQYF
TRBV27	many	-	TRBJ2-6	TGTGCCAGCAGTTACTCTGGGGCCAACGTCCTGACTTTC	CASSYSGANVLTF
TRBV7-6	many	-	TRBJ2-7	TGTGCCAGCAGCCCGACAGGCCGCTCCTACGAGCAGTACTTC	CASSPTGRSYEQYF
TRBV28	many	TRBD1	TRBJ1-5	TGTGCCAGCAGTTTAAGCAGGGGGCGAGGTCAGCCCCAGCATTTT	CASSLSRGRGQPQHF
TRBV2	many	-	TRBJ1-2	TGTGCCAGCAGTTTTGGACGGGACTATGGCTACACCTTC	CASSFGRDYGYTF
TRBV7-9	-	TRBD1	TRBJ2-7	TGTGCCAGCAGCTACGGACAGGGGGCCAACGAGCAGTACTTC	CASSYGQGANEQYF
TRBV7-2	-	TRBD1	TRBJ1-2	TGTGCCAGCAGCTTAAGAAGTTTCGACAGGGGGCAGCTTAGCGGCTATGGCTACACCTTC	CASSLRSFDRGQLSGYGYTF
TRBV12-3/TRBV12-4	many	-	TRBJ2-1	TGTGCCAGCAGTTTTGATGCGGGAACCCGTGGGGATGAGCAGTTCTTC	CASSFDAGTRGDEQFF
TRBV7-2	many	TRBD1	TRBJ1-6	TGTGCCAGCGCCGGGACAGGCAATAATTCACCCCTCCACTTT	CASAGTGNNSPLHF
TRBV20-1	-	TRBD1	TRBJ1-2	TGCAGTGTACCGCTGTACCGGGACAGGGATGGCTACACCTTC	CSVPLYRDRDGYTF
TRBV7-9	many	TRBD2	TRBJ2-3	TGTGCCAGCAGCAACCCCTCGCGGGGGAACACAGATACGCAGTATTTT	CASSNPSRGNTDTQYF
TRBV7-8	many	-	TRBJ2-5	TGTGCCAGCAGCTTGAATACGGAGACCCAGTACTTC	CASSLNTETQYF